This TCR beta chain was recorded in a study of T-cell memory formation after mild COVID-19. Whole-study results and caveats: Chiefly within CM and EM were the contracting CD4+ clones; CD8+ ones were within EMRA.

This clonotype was picked up a small number of times. Its matching antigen is unknown. Each CDR3 protein gets one entry after TCRdb re-called the 5' RACE reads with MiXCR. The table includes over 500,000 distinct CDR3 sequences, approximately 15% detected once. Specimen: PBMCs or a T cell subset sorted from them (not recorded which). The sequence came from an adult woman who had mild COVID-19 (a few samples of this study predate the infection). Cell type and time point are not known.

In nucleotides, the CDR3 is TGCAGTGCCACCAGACTAGCGGGAGCGGGAGATACGCAGTATTTT. This translates into CSATRLAGAGDTQYF. The V call is TRBV20-1, the J call TRBJ2-3, with TRBD2 identical over 12 bases. The CDR3 extends over 15 amino acids. The V gene end was trimmed by 6 bases and the J gene end by 5 bases; junction bases not matched to a gene: 9. From germline, CDR1 is DFQATT and CDR2 SNEGSKA (reference sequence).